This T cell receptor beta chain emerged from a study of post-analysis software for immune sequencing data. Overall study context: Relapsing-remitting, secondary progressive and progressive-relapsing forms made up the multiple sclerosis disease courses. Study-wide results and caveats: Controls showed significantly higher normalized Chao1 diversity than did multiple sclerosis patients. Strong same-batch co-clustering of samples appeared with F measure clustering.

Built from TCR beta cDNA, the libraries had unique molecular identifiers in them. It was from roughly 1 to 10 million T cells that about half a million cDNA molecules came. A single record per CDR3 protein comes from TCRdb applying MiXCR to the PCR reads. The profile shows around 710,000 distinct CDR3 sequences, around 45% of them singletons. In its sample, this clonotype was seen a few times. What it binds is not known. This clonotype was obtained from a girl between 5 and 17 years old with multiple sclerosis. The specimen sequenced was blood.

CDR3 nucleotide sequence: TGCAGTGCTAGTAACACCTACAATGAGCAGTTCTTC. As protein: CSASNTYNEQFF. This chain links TRBV20-1 with TRBJ2-1; no clear D. The CDR3 has 12 residues. The V gene's germline CDR1 is DFQATT and CDR2 SNEGSKA (reference sequence). Trimming removed 3 bases at V and 2 bases at J, with 5 bases between.